This T cell receptor beta chain originates from a study of blood T cells in healthy people across ages. To note about this clonotype: One base away lies a much larger clone, so this may be a sequencing read error.

CDR3 length: 16 amino acids. Germline V gene data show CDR1 as SQVTM and CDR2 as ANQGSEA. Using a J-beta primer mix together with a sample-barcoded 5' primer, a second PCR was run for roughly 6 to 12 cycles. Via MiXCR, TCRdb re-called the 5' RACE reads, giving one row per CDR3 protein. The table lists around 990,000 distinct CDR3 sequences, about 23% of them singletons. The sample was also reused in another study, on T cells of mothers and their children. As that report states: It was related mother-child pairs that showed slightly higher overlap than unrelated pairs, without reaching significance.

This receptor was taken from a girl aged 2-9 years in good health. The chain combines TRBV29-1 with TRBJ2-5, with 7 bases aligning to TRBD1. Sequenced sample: blood. CDR3 loop: CSVEGHTGDRVETQHF. DNA for the CDR3: TGCAGCGTTGAAGGACACACAGGGGATAGGGTGGAGACCCAGCACTTC.